This T cell receptor (beta chain) was observed in a study of blood T cell repertoires in COVID-19. Overall study: Both acute and convalescent COVID-19 samples were obtained from the United States, Italy and Spain.

Clones were sequenced by immunoSEQ multiplex PCR, and TCRdb holds only the in-frame ones, with some missing. The sample shows about 35,000 clones, around 87% of them seen only once. The sequenced material came from peripheral blood. The TCR originated in a human donor in a cohort sampled during active COVID-19.

CDR3 region: CASSPTGDQETQYF. CDR3 DNA: TGTGCCAGCAGCCCAACCGGGGACCAAGAGACCCAGTACTTC. This chain uses TRBV7-2 with TRBJ2-5, with D tentatively TRBD2 (5 bases). This CDR3 contains 14 residues. V lost 5 bases and J lost 0, with 10 bases in between. Germline loops: CDR1 SGHTA, CDR2 FQGNSA. The entire variable domain, with the rest obtained from reference TRBV7-2 and TRBJ2-5, is as follows: GAGVSQSPSNKVTEKGKDVELRCDPISGHTALYWYRQSLGQGLEFLIYFQGNSAPDKSGLPSDRFSAERTGGSVSTLTIQRTQQEDSAVYLCASSPTGDQETQYFGPGTRLLVL.